The clone carrying this T cell receptor (beta chain) came up a few times. This sample was taken from a study of blood T cell repertoires in COVID-19. Study at large: Sites in the United States, Italy and Spain provided acute and convalescent COVID-19 samples. PBMCs, B-cell-depleted T cells, or T cells provided the cDNA or gDNA that made up the material.

Germline V CDR1 and CDR2: SGDLS, YYNGEE. Unmatched junction bases numbered 10, after V lost 4 bases and J lost 4 bases. This CDR3 contains 16 residues. As processed by the authors: Estimation of nucleated cell counts was performed using reference gene primer amplification. Clones were read by immunoSEQ multiplex PCR, and TCRdb kept only the in-frame ones, dropping some. The V and J calls and the clone size are those of that table, but D and trimming were determined from the DNA. The data show roughly 13,000 clones, with roughly 88% seen just once and over 8% held by the top ten. Sequencing was carried out using peripheral blood. The sequence came from a human donor in a cohort sampled during active COVID-19. This chain connects TRBV9 to TRBJ2-3; 9 bases match TRBD2. The CDR3 DNA sequence: TGTGCCAGCAGCACTTCCGGGACTAGCATCCCAGATACGCAGTATTTT. Translated: CASSTSGTSIPDTQYF.